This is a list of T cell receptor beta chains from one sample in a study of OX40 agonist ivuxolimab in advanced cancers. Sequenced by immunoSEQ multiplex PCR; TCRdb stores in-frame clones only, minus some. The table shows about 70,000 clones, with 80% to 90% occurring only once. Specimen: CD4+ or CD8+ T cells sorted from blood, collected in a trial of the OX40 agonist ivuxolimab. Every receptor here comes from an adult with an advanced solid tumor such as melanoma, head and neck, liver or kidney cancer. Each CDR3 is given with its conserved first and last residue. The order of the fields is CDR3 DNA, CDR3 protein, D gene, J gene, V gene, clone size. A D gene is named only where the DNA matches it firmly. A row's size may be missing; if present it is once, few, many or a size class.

DNA: TGTGCCAGCAGCAGGACGGACTTCTCGCGGGGGGGTTTCAGCGGCACAGATACGCAGTATTTT
CDR3: CASSRTDFSRGGFSGTDTQYF
D: .
J: TRBJ2-3
V: TRBV21-1
size: .

DNA: TGTGCCAGCAGCTCAATGGACTCCTCCTACGAGCAGTACTTC
CDR3: CASSSMDSSYEQYF
D: .
J: TRBJ2-7
V: TRBV7-2
size: .

DNA: TGTGCCAGACCCCGACTAGCGGGGATAGAGACCCAGTACTTC
CDR3: CARPRLAGIETQYF
D: TRBD2
J: TRBJ2-5
V: TRBV28
size: .

DNA: TGTGCCTCCCACGGAGGTGGAGGGCTGGCGACCGGGGAGCTGTTTTTT
CDR3: CASHGGGGLATGELFF
D: .
J: TRBJ2-2
V: TRBV30
size: once

DNA: TGTGCCAGCGGGGCGGACACTGAAGCTTTCTTT
CDR3: CASGADTEAFF
D: .
J: TRBJ1-1
V: TRBV7-8
size: .

DNA: TGTGCCAGCAGCCCTACTACAGCTAACTATGGCTACACCTTC
CDR3: CASSPTTANYGYTF
D: .
J: TRBJ1-2
V: TRBV11-2
size: .

DNA: TGTGCCACCCGGGGATTTGGCTACACCTTC
CDR3: CATRGFGYTF
D: .
J: TRBJ1-2
V: TRBV10-3
size: .

DNA: TGTGCCAGTAGTATAGGACAGGGGTCTGAAGCTTTCTTT
CDR3: CASSIGQGSEAFF
D: TRBD1
J: TRBJ1-1
V: TRBV19
size: few

DNA: TGTGCCAGCAGCAGAACGGACAGGGGTGGAGAAGAGACCCAGTACTTC
CDR3: CASSRTDRGGEETQYF
D: TRBD1
J: TRBJ2-5
V: TRBV2
size: .

DNA: TGTGCCAGCACCCCTCGAGGGGGGAGCACAGATACGCAGTATTTT
CDR3: CASTPRGGSTDTQYF
D: .
J: TRBJ2-3
V: TRBV6-1
size: .

DNA: TGTGCCAGCAGCTTTCAGGGACAGGGAAATGAAAAACTGTTTTTT
CDR3: CASSFQGQGNEKLFF
D: TRBD1
J: TRBJ1-4
V: TRBV5-5
size: .

DNA: TGTGCCAGCAGTTCTCAGGTTGGAGATCAGCCCCAGCATTTT
CDR3: CASSSQVGDQPQHF
D: .
J: TRBJ1-5
V: TRBV28
size: few

DNA: TGTGCCAGCAGCCGGGCTATACTTGAAGCTTTCTTT
CDR3: CASSRAILEAFF
D: .
J: TRBJ1-1
V: TRBV11-2
size: .

DNA: TGTGCCAGCAGACCCTTGGACTTCTATGGCTACACCTTC
CDR3: CASRPLDFYGYTF
D: .
J: TRBJ1-2
V: TRBV7-9
size: .

DNA: TGTGCCAGCAGCCGCGTGGGGTGTACAGATACGCAGTATTTT
CDR3: CASSRVGCTDTQYF
D: .
J: TRBJ2-3
V: TRBV21-1
size: .

DNA: TGTGCCAGCAGCTTAGATACGGGGGGGGCCAATGAGCAGTTCTTC
CDR3: CASSLDTGGANEQFF
D: TRBD2
J: TRBJ2-1
V: TRBV11-3
size: few

DNA: TGTGCCAGTAGTATAGGCAGGGACGCTTCACCCCTCCACTTT
CDR3: CASSIGRDASPLHF
D: .
J: TRBJ1-6
V: TRBV19
size: .

DNA: TGTGCCAGCAGAGAAGACAGGGCTGCCGGGGAGCTGTTTTTT
CDR3: CASREDRAAGELFF
D: TRBD1
J: TRBJ2-2
V: TRBV28
size: .

DNA: TGTGCCAGCAGCATGGGGCCTCCGAGCTCCTACAATGAGCAGTTCTTC
CDR3: CASSMGPPSSYNEQFF
D: .
J: TRBJ2-1
V: TRBV2
size: .

DNA: TGTGCCAGCCAACCACCCGGACAGAGGTATGGCTACACCTTC
CDR3: CASQPPGQRYGYTF
D: .
J: TRBJ1-2
V: TRBV28
size: once

DNA: TGCGCCAGCAGCCTAGGAAACAGTGGCAATCAGCCCCAGCATTTT
CDR3: CASSLGNSGNQPQHF
D: .
J: TRBJ1-5
V: TRBV5-1
size: .

DNA: TGTGCCAGCAGTTACTCGGGGAACACTGAAGCTTTCTTT
CDR3: CASSYSGNTEAFF
D: .
J: TRBJ1-1
V: TRBV14
size: .

DNA: TGTGCCAGCAGCTACGTGGCAGAGACCCAGTACTTC
CDR3: CASSYVAETQYF
D: .
J: TRBJ2-5
V: TRBV7-2
size: .

DNA: TGTGCCAGTAGGATGGGACAGAGCGCTTTCTTT
CDR3: CASRMGQSAFF
D: TRBD1
J: TRBJ1-1
V: TRBV19
size: .

DNA: TGTGCCAGCAGTTCATATCAGGGGGCCGGCTCGTACGCCTTC
CDR3: CASSSYQGAGSYAF
D: TRBD1
J: TRBJ1-2
V: TRBV27
size: .

DNA: TGTGCCACCCCACGGGACAGGGTGTCCGGGGAGCTGTTTTTT
CDR3: CATPRDRVSGELFF
D: TRBD1
J: TRBJ2-2
V: TRBV6-4
size: .

DNA: TGCGCCAGCAGCTTGGAGCAGGGCCGTAATTCACCCCTCCACTTT
CDR3: CASSLEQGRNSPLHF
D: .
J: TRBJ1-6
V: TRBV5-1
size: .

DNA: TGTGCCAGCAGTTTACCCACAGGTGGGACAGCTGGAAACACCATATATTTT
CDR3: CASSLPTGGTAGNTIYF
D: TRBD1
J: TRBJ1-3
V: TRBV28
size: .

DNA: TGTGCCAGCTCATCCGGACTAGCGGCTAGCACAGATACGCAGTATTTT
CDR3: CASSSGLAASTDTQYF
D: TRBD2
J: TRBJ2-3
V: TRBV18
size: .

DNA: TGTGCCAGCAGCCCTATCGACAGGGGGATCGGCTACACCTTC
CDR3: CASSPIDRGIGYTF
D: TRBD1
J: TRBJ1-2
V: TRBV27
size: .

DNA: TGTGCCAGCAGCTTAGGGGGCAAGTCTAATGAAAAACTGTTTTTT
CDR3: CASSLGGKSNEKLFF
D: .
J: TRBJ1-4
V: TRBV11-2
size: .

DNA: TGTGCCAGCAGCCTTGAAGGGACAGGGGGCAACGAGCAGTACTTC
CDR3: CASSLEGTGGNEQYF
D: TRBD1
J: TRBJ2-7
V: TRBV11-2
size: .

DNA: TGTGCCAGCAGGGCCGGGACATCTCAAGAGACCCAGTACTTC
CDR3: CASRAGTSQETQYF
D: .
J: TRBJ2-5
V: TRBV2
size: .

DNA: TGTGCCAGCAACTGGGGAGAGGGGTATGGCTACACCTTC
CDR3: CASNWGEGYGYTF
D: .
J: TRBJ1-2
V: TRBV25-1
size: .

DNA: TGTGCCAGCACCTCACGCCCCGGGGCAGCGAACACCGGGGAGCTGTTTTTT
CDR3: CASTSRPGAANTGELFF
D: .
J: TRBJ2-2
V: TRBV28
size: .

DNA: TGCGCCAGCAGCCAAGAGGTGGAGGCTACGCAGTATTTT
CDR3: CASSQEVEATQYF
D: .
J: TRBJ2-3
V: TRBV4-1
size: .

DNA: TGTGCCATCAGGGGTGAGGGATTGAGCTATGGCTACACCTTC
CDR3: CAIRGEGLSYGYTF
D: .
J: TRBJ1-2
V: TRBV10-3
size: .

DNA: TGTGCCAGCAGCTCCGACAGGGATGAAAAACTGTTTTTT
CDR3: CASSSDRDEKLFF
D: TRBD1
J: TRBJ1-4
V: TRBV7-7
size: .

DNA: TGTGCCAGCAGCCAAGGTAGGGTTGCGGTGAACACTGAAGCTTTCTTT
CDR3: CASSQGRVAVNTEAFF
D: .
J: TRBJ1-1
V: TRBV14
size: .

DNA: TGTGCCAGCAGAGGGGCCCTGTACAATGAGCAGTTCTTC
CDR3: CASRGALYNEQFF
D: .
J: TRBJ2-1
V: TRBV2
size: .

DNA: TGTGCCAGCAAAGTGGGACAGGGAACCACAGATACGCAGTATTTT
CDR3: CASKVGQGTTDTQYF
D: TRBD1
J: TRBJ2-3
V: TRBV5-6
size: .

DNA: TGTGCCAGCAGCGCGGGACCTATTAATCAGCCCCAGCATTTT
CDR3: CASSAGPINQPQHF
D: .
J: TRBJ1-5
V: TRBV5-6
size: .

DNA: TGTGCCAGCACCAATGGTGGGCTAGCGGACGTTGGAGGGCAGTTCTTC
CDR3: CASTNGGLADVGGQFF
D: TRBD2
J: TRBJ2-1
V: TRBV5-4
size: .

DNA: TGTGCCAGCACCCGATCGGGGGGTTCGAGCAATCAGCCCCAGCATTTT
CDR3: CASTRSGGSSNQPQHF
D: .
J: TRBJ1-5
V: TRBV6-6
size: .

DNA: TGTGCCAGCAGCTTGGCCGAGTCGCGACAGGGACATACTGGGGCCAACGTCCTGACTTTC
CDR3: CASSLAESRQGHTGANVLTF
D: TRBD1
J: TRBJ2-6
V: TRBV5-8
size: .

DNA: TGTGCCAGCAGAAGAGGTGGGTACGAGCAGTACTTC
CDR3: CASRRGGYEQYF
D: .
J: TRBJ2-7
V: TRBV6-1
size: .